Each of the 21 T cell receptor beta chains below was sequenced from the same sample in a study of T cell repertoires in cytomegalovirus infection. A single record per CDR3 protein comes from TCRdb applying MiXCR to the reads. The sample has roughly 640,000 distinct CDR3 sequences; around 24% are singletons. The sample was CD8+ T cells from PBMCs. The receptors here all came from a human donor in good health (CMV status not recorded). Some clones in this sample may be carry-over from other donors' samples.

Only a few counts were recorded for this clonotype. V and J are TRBV20-1 and TRBJ2-7; 9 nucleotides agree with TRBD1. Germline loops: CDR1 DFQATT, CDR2 SNEGSKA (reference sequence). This CDR3 region has 11 residues. The V segment lost 5 bases and the J segment 12 bases; nucleotides outside the gene matches: 8. DNA for the CDR3: TGCAGTGCTTCAACAGGGGGCCGGGTGTACGTC. Protein sequence: CSASTGGRVYV.

This chain uses TRBV7-9 with TRBJ1-2; the match to TRBD1 covers 9 bases. Germline assignment: CDR1 SEHNR and CDR2 FQNEAQ (reference sequence). The CDR3 consists of 16 residues. With V trimmed by 5 bases and J by 4 bases, 11 bases remained unmatched. CDR3 DNA sequence: TGTGCCAGCAGCCCCCCTACAGGGGGCGTTAGCTATGGCTACACCTTC. Its translation: CASSPPTGGVSYGYTF.

This clonotype has a handful of counts. CDR3 sequence (DNA): TGTGCCAGCAGTTTGCAACAGGGTCTGAAGACCCAGTACTTC. Protein sequence: CASSLQQGLKTQYF. This rearrangement joins TRBV28 to TRBJ2-5; a weak D match, TRBD1 (6 bases). V was cut by 3 bases and J by 6 bases, with 14 bases left in between. Per the germline V gene, CDR1 is MDHEN and CDR2 is SYDVKM. This CDR3 contains 14 residues.

This clonotype was counted a few times. The V gene is TRBV6-5, the J gene TRBJ2-1; TRBD1 is a possible D gene (5 bases). Trimming removed 2 bases from V and 3 bases from J, with 14 bases in between. The CDR3 sequence is 16 residues long. Germline V CDR1 and CDR2: MNHEY, SVGAGI. CDR3 bases: TGTGCCAGCAGTTACAGTAGGGTAGGGGACTACAATGAGCAGTTCTTC. Protein: CASSYSRVGDYNEQFF.

The chain recombines TRBV7-9 with TRBJ1-1, with D perhaps TRBD1 (6 bases). Germline-derived CDR1 and CDR2 are SEHNR and FQNEAQ (reference sequence). The CDR3 has 13 amino acids. Trimming removed 1 base at V and 7 bases at J, with 10 bases between. As DNA, the CDR3 is TGTGCCAGCAGCTTAGGTGCAGGGGATGAAGCTTTCTTT. Translating gives CASSLGAGDEAFF.

The genes are TRBV10-2 and TRBJ2-5; 16 nucleotides align to TRBD2. The CDR3 has 15 amino acids. Unmatched junction bases numbered 5, after V lost 8 bases and J lost 5 bases. The germline V gene encodes CDR1 WSHSY and CDR2 SAAADI. DNA for the CDR3: TGCGCCAGCCTGGGACTAGCGGGGGGGCCGGAGACCCAGTACTTC. Translation: CASLGLAGGPETQYF.

This clonotype was recorded many times. Here the CDR3 reads CASSPGTGKNTEAFF. The CDR3 DNA follows: TGTGCCAGCAGCCCCGGGACAGGAAAGAACACTGAAGCTTTCTTT. The V gene is TRBV7-8, the J gene TRBJ1-1; TRBD1 matches 8 bases. CDR3 length: 15 residues. The junction had 6 bases not matched to a gene; V was cut back by 5 bases and J by 1 base. Germline values: CDR1 SGHVS, CDR2 FQNEAQ.

V gene TRBV29-1 combines with J gene TRBJ2-1; a possible D gene is TRBD2 (6 bases). Germline assignment: CDR1 SQVTM and CDR2 ANQGSEA. Between the trimmed V and J ends, which lost 4 bases and 9 bases, there was a span of 10 bases. The CDR3 totals 11 residues. The CDR3 DNA sequence: TGCAGCGTTGTTCACGGGAGTGAGCAGTTCTTC. Protein: CSVVHGSEQFF.

The chain is built from TRBV5-6 and TRBJ2-1; D is unresolved. The CDR3 length is 12 residues. Looked up from germline, CDR1 is SGHDT and CDR2 is YYEEEE. V was trimmed by 0 bases and J by 7 bases, leaving 5 bases between them. Written as DNA, the CDR3 is TGTGCCAGCAGCTTGGCCAAAAATGAGCAGTTCTTC. Amino acids: CASSLAKNEQFF.

This clonotype was seen a handful of times. CDR3 residues: CSATIPPDEQFF. The CDR3 nucleotides read TGCAGTGCCACTATACCCCCCGATGAGCAGTTCTTC. This chain links TRBV20-1 with TRBJ2-1; D is uncertain. Germline CDR1 is DFQATT and CDR2 is SNEGSKA (reference sequence). V was pared by 6 bases and J by 8 bases, with 14 bases between. The CDR3 covers 12 residues.

In this sample, this clonotype turned up a few times. V is TRBV6-5 and J is TRBJ2-4; D unclear. This CDR3 contains 17 residues. Trimming shortened V by 4 bases and J by 1 base, and 17 bases separated the two germline ends. Per the germline V gene, CDR1 is MNHEY and CDR2 is SVGAGI. CDR3 region: CASSSEVGSYAKNIQYF. The CDR3 DNA follows: TGTGCCAGCAGTTCGGAAGTGGGATCCTATGCCAAAAACATTCAGTACTTC.

In its sample, this clonotype was seen a few times. The V and J genes are TRBV28 and TRBJ2-3; D may be TRBD2 (5 bases). Trimming removed 3 bases from V and 4 bases from J, with 11 bases in between. The CDR3 length is 14 residues. Germline V CDR1 and CDR2: MDHEN, SYDVKM. The CDR3 coding sequence is TGTGCCAGCAGTTTCATTTCGGGATCAGATACGCAGTATTTT. Translating it yields CASSFISGSDTQYF.

This clonotype was seen a few times. The chain combines TRBV29-1 with TRBJ1-1; D may be TRBD1 (5 bases). This CDR3 is 13 amino acids long. Trimming pared 7 bases from V and 7 bases from J, leaving 19 bases between. Germline loops: CDR1 SQVTM, CDR2 ANQGSEA. CDR3 nucleotides: TGCAGCGCACGGGACTCACTCGGCGTTGAAGCTTTCTTT. Protein product: CSARDSLGVEAFF.

The chain couples TRBV14 to TRBJ2-1; D is possibly TRBD1 (5 bases). Germline-derived CDR1 and CDR2 are SGHDN and FVKESK. CDR3 size: 16 residues. Trimming removed 0 bases at V and 2 bases at J, with 11 bases between. The CDR3 nucleotides are TGTGCCAGCAGCCAAGATGCAGGGCCACCCTACAATGAGCAGTTCTTC. Protein sequence: CASSQDAGPPYNEQFF.

This clonotype occurred a few times. This chain connects TRBV2 to TRBJ1-4; D call uncertain. CDR1 is SNHLY and CDR2 is FYNNEI in the germline V gene. V lost 8 bases, J lost 4 bases, and 17 bases lay in between. This CDR3 has 15 residues. The CDR3 bases are TGTGCCAGCCTTGCGGAGCCTCTCCTTAATGAAAAACTGTTTTTT. This encodes CASLAEPLLNEKLFF.

The chain has TRBV19 and TRBJ2-1; D possibly corresponds to TRBD2 (5 bases). Trimming removed 7 bases at V and 7 bases at J, with 17 bases between. CDR3 length: 14 residues. In germline, CDR1 is LNHDA, CDR2 SQIVND (reference sequence). Written as DNA, the CDR3 is TGTGCCAGTACCTTCGGGGTGACGATTAATGAGCAGTTCTTC. Translated, it gives CASTFGVTINEQFF. The full variable domain, rest sourced from reference TRBV19 and TRBJ2-1, is DGGITQSPKYLFRKEGQNVTLSCEQNLNHDAMYWYRQDPGQGLRLIYYSQIVNDFQKGDIAEGYSVSREKKESFPLTVTSAQKNPTAFYLCASTFGVTINEQFFGPGTRLTVL.

This clonotype was observed a handful of times. The chain employs TRBV7-3 and TRBJ2-1; tentatively, D is TRBD2 (5 bases). Trimming removed 4 bases from V and 0 bases from J, with 10 bases in between. CDR3 length equals 15 residues. Germline CDR1 reads SGHTA; CDR2 reads FQGTGA. The CDR3 DNA is TGTGCCAGCAGCTGGGGAGATGCCTCCTACAATGAGCAGTTCTTC. Amino acids: CASSWGDASYNEQFF. Combining the CDR3 with reference TRBV7-3 and TRBJ2-1 gives the whole variable domain GAGVSQTPSNKVTEKGKYVELRCDPISGHTALYWYRQSLGQGPEFLIYFQGTGAADDSGLPNDRFFAVRPEGSVSTLKIQRTERGDSAVYLCASSWGDASYNEQFFGPGTRLTVL.

Points on this clonotype: This could be a read error, since a much larger clone is one nucleotide away. The chain has TRBV7-4 and TRBJ1-4, with D perhaps TRBD1 (6 bases). The CDR3 has 16 amino acids. Germline lookup yields CDR1 SGHVT and CDR2 SQSDAQ. The chain's CDR3 is CASSFGQSSTNEKLIF. CDR3 DNA: TGTGCCAGCAGCTTCGGACAGTCTTCAACTAATGAAAAACTGATTTTT.

This clonotype has only a few counts. The V gene is TRBV5-8, the J gene TRBJ2-1; D might be TRBD2 (6 bases). Germline CDR1 and CDR2: SGHTS and YDEGEE. The germline V and J ends were trimmed by 5 bases and 9 bases, with 15 bases remaining between them. The CDR3 consists of 13 residues. CDR3 sequence (DNA): TGTGCCAGCAGGCCGGAGCAGGGAGGTGAGCAGTTCTTC. Translated: CASRPEQGGEQFF.

V gene TRBV7-9 combines with J gene TRBJ2-1; 10 nucleotides match TRBD2. Germline CDR1 reads SEHNR; CDR2 reads FQNEAQ (reference sequence). The CDR3 totals 15 residues. Trimming removed 5 bases from V and 7 bases from J; junction bases left unmatched: 8. The CDR3, as DNA: TGTGCCAGCAGCCTTACTAGCGGGGCTAGGAATGAGCAGTTCTTC. Amino acid sequence: CASSLTSGARNEQFF.

This clonotype was recorded a few times. A junction end diverges from the germline sequence, so it may reflect a read error. The chain recombines TRBV7-6 with TRBJ1-1; D is unclear. There are 13 residues in the CDR3. Looked up from germline, CDR1 is SGHVS and CDR2 is FNYEAQ. The CDR3 sequence: CASSLREETEASF. The CDR3, as DNA: TGTGCCAGCAGCCTGAGGGAGGAAACTGAAGCTTCCTTT.